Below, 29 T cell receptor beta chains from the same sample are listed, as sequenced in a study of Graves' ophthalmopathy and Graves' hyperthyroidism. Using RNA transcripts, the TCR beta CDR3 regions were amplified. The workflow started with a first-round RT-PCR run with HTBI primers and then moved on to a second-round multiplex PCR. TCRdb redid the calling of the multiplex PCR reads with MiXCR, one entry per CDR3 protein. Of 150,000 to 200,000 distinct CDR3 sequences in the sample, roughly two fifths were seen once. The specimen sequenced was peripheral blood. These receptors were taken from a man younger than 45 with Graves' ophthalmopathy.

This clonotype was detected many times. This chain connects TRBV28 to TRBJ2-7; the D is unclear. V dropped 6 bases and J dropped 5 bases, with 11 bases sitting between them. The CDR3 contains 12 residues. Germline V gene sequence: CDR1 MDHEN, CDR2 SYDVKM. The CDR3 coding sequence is TGTGCCAGCAGCCCATCGGTCCACGAGCAGTACTTC. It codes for CASSPSVHEQYF.

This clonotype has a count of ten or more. The CDR3 nucleotides are TGTGCCAGCAGTTTAACAGGAAATCGTTACACCTTC. Translating it yields CASSLTGNRYTF. The chain recombines TRBV27 with TRBJ1-2; weak D call: TRBD1 (5 bases). Germline loops: CDR1 MNHEY, CDR2 SMNVEV (reference sequence). CDR3 size: 12 residues. Trimming pared 2 bases from V and 11 bases from J, leaving 12 bases between.

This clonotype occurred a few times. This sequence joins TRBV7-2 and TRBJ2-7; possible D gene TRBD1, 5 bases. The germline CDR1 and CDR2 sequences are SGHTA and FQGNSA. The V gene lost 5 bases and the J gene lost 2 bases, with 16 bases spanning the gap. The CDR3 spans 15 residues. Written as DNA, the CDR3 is TGTGCCAGCAGCCCAGATTGGGGCGGAACCTACGAGCAGTACTTC. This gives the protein CASSPDWGGTYEQYF.

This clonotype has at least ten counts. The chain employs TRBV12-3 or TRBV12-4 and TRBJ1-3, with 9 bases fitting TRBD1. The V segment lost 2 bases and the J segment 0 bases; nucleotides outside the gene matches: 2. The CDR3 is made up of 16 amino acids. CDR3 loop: CASSLMGQGSGNTIYF. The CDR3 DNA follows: TGTGCCAGCAGTTTAATGGGACAGGGCTCTGGAAACACCATATATTTT.

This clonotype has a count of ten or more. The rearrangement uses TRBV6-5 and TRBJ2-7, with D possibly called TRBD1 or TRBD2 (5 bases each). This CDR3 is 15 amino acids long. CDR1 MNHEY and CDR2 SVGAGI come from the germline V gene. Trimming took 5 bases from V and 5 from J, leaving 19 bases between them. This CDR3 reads CASSPGTPLTNEQYF. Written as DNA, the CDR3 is TGTGCCAGCAGTCCCGGGACCCCCCTTACGAACGAGCAGTACTTC.

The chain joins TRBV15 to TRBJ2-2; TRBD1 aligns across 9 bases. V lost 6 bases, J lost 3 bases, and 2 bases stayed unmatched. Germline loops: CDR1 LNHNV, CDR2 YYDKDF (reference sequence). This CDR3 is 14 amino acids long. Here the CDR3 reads CATRRDRDTGELFF. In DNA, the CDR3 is TGTGCCACCAGACGGGACAGGGACACCGGGGAGCTGTTTTTT.

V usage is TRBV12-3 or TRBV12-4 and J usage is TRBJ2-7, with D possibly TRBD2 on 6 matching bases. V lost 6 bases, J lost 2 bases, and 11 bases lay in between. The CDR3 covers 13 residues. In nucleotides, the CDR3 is TGTGCCAGCAGACGGGACTTAGCCTACGAGCAGTACTTC. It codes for CASRRDLAYEQYF.

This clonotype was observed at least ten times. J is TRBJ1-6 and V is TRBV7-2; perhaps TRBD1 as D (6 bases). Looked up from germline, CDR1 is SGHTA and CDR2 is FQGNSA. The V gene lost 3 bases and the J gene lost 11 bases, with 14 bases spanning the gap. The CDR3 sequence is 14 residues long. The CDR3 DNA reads TGTGCCAGCAGCTTCACCGGGGGCGAAACACCCCTCCACTTT. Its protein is CASSFTGGETPLHF.

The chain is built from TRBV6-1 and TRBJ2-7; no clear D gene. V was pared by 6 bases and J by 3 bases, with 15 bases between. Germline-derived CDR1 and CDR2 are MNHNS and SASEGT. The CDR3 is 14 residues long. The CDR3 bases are TGTGCCAGCAGCCCTGGCTCCCTCTACTACGAGCAGTACTTC. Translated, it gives CASSPGSLYYEQYF.

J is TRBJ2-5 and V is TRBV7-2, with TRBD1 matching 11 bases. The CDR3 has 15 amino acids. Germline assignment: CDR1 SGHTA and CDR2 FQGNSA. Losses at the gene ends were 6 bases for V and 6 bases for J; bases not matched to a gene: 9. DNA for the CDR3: TGTGCCAGCAGATCCGGGACAGGGGGAAGGAAGACCCAGTACTTC. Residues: CASRSGTGGRKTQYF. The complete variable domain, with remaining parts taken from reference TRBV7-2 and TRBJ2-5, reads GAGVSQSPSNKVTEKGKDVELRCDPISGHTALYWYRQSLGQGLEFLIYFQGNSAPDKSGLPSDRFSAERTGGSVSTLTIQRTQQEDSAVYLCASRSGTGGRKTQYFGPGTRLLVL.

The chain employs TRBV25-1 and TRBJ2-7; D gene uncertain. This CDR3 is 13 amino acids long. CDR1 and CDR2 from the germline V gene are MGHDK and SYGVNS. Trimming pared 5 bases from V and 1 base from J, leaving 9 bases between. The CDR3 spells CASSSVGSYEQYF. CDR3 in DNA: TGTGCCAGCAGTAGCGTGGGGTCCTACGAGCAGTACTTC.

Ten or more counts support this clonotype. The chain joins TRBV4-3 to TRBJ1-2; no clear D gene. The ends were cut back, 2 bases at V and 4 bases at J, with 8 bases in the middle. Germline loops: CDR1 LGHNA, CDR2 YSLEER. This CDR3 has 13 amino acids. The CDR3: CASSQPNGYGYTF. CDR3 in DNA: TGCGCCAGCAGCCAACCAAACGGCTATGGCTACACCTTC.

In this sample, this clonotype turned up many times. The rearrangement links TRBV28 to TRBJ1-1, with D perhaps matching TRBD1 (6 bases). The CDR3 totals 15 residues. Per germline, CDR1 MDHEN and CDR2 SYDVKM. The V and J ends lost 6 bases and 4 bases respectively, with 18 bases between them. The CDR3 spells CASSSEQGWGTEAFF. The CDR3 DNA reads TGTGCCAGCAGCTCAGAGCAGGGGTGGGGCACTGAAGCTTTCTTT.

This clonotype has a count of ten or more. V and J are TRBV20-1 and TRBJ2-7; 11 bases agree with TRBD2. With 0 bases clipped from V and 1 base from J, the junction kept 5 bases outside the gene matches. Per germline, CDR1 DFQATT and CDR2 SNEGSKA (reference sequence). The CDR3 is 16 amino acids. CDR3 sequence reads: CSARDGTSGFSYEQYF. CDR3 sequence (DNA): TGCAGTGCTAGAGATGGGACTAGCGGTTTTTCCTACGAGCAGTACTTC.

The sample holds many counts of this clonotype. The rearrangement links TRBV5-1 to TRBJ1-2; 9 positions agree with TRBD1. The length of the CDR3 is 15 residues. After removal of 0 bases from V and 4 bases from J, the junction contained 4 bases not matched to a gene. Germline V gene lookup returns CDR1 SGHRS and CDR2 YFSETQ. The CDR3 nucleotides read TGCGCCAGCAGCTTGGAACAGGGGGCAATCTATGGCTACACCTTC. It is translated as CASSLEQGAIYGYTF.

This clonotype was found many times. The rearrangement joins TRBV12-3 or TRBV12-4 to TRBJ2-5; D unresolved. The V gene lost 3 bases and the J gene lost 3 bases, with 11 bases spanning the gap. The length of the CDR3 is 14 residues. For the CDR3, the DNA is TGTGCCAGCAGTTTCATGACTGAGAAAGAGACCCAGTACTTC. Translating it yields CASSFMTEKETQYF.

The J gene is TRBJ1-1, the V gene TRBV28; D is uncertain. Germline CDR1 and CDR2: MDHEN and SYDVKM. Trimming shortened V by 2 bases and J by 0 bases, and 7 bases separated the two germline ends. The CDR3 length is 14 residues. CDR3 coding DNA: TGTGCCAGCAGTTTAACCCGAATGAACACTGAAGCTTTCTTT. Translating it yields CASSLTRMNTEAFF.

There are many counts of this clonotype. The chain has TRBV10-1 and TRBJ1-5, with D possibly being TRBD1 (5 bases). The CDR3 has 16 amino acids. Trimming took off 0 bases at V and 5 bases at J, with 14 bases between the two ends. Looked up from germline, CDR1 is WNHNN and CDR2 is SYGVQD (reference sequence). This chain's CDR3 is CASSESVSQGYQPQHF. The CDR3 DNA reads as TGCGCCAGCAGTGAGTCGGTATCGCAGGGCTATCAGCCCCAGCATTTT.

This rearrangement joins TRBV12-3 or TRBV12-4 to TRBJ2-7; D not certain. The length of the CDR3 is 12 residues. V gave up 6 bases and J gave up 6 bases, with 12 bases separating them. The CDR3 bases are TGTGCCAGCAGCCGGTCTGTAGGCGAGCAGTACTTC. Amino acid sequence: CASSRSVGEQYF.

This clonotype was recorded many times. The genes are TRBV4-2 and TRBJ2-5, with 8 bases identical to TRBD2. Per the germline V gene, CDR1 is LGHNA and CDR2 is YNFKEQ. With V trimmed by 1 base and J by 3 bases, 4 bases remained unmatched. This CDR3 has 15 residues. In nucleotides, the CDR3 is TGTGCCAGCAGCCAAGGGGCGGGACTAGAAGAGACCCAGTACTTC. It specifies CASSQGAGLEETQYF.

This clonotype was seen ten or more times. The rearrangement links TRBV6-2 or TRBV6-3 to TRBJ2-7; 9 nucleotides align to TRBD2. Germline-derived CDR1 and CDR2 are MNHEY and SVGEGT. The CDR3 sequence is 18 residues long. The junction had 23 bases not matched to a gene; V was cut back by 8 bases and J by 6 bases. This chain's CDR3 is CASLWTSLGTSRRVEQYF. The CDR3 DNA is TGTGCCAGCCTCTGGACATCTTTAGGGACTAGCAGAAGGGTCGAGCAGTACTTC.

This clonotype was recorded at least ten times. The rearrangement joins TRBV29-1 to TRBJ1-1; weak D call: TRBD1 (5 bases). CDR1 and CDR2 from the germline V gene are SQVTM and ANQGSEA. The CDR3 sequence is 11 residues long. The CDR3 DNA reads TGCAGGGGCGACAGGAACACTGAAGCTTTCTTT. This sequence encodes CRGDRNTEAFF.

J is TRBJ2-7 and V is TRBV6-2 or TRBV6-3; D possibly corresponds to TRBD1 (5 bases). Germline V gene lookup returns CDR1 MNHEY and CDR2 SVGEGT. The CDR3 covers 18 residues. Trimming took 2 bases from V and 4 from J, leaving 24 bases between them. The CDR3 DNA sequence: TGTGCCAGCAGTTACGGGGCCGGAAGGGGATTCGGAAAGTACGAGCAGTACTTC. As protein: CASSYGAGRGFGKYEQYF.

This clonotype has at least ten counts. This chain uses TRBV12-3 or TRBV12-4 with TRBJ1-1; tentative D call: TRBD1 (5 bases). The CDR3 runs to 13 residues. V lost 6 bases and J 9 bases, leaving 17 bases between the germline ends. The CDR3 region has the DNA TGTGCCAGCAGCCCGCCCTCCGGGGCTCAAGCTTTCTTT. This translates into CASSPPSGAQAFF.

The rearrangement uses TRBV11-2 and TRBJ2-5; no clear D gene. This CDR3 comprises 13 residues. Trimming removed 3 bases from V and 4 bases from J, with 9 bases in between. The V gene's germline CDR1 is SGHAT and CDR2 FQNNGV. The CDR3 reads CASSFGSRETQYF. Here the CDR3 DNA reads TGTGCCAGCAGCTTCGGATCTCGAGAGACCCAGTACTTC.

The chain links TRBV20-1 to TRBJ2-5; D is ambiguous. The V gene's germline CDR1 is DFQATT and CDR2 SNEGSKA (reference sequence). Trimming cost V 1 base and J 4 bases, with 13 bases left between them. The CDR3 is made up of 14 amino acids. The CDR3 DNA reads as TGCAGTGCTAGAGCAGGCCAAGCCCTAGAGACCCAGTACTTC. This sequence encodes CSARAGQALETQYF.

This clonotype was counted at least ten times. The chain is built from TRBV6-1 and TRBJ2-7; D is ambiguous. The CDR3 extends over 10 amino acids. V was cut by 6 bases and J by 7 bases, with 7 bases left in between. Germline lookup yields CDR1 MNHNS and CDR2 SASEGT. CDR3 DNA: TGTGCCAGCAGGACAAGAGAGCAGTACTTC. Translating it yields CASRTREQYF.

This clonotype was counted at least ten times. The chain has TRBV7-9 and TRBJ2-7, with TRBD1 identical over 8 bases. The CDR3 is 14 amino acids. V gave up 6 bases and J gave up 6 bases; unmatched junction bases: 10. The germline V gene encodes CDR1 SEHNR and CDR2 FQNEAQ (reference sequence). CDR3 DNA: TGTGCCAGCAGTTCCCAGGGGGCCCCCCTCGAGCAGTACTTC. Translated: CASSSQGAPLEQYF.

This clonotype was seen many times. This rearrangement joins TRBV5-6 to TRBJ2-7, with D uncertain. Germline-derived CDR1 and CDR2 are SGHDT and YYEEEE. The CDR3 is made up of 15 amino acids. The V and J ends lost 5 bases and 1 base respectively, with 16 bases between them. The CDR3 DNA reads TGTGCCAGCAGTTCCTTAGGATCCCGATCCTACGAGCAGTACTTC. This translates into CASSSLGSRSYEQYF.